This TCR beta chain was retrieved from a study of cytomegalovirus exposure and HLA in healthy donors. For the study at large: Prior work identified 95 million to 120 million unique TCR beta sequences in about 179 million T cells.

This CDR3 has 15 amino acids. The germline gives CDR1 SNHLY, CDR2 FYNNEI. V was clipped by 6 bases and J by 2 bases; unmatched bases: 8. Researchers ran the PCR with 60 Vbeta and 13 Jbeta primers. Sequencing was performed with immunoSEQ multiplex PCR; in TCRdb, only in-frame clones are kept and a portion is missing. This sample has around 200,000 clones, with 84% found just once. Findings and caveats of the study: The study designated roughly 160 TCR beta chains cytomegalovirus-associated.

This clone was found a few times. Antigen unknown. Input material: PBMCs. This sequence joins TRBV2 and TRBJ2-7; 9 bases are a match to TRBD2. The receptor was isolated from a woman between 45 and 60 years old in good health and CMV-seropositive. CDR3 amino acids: CASSLTSGYTYEQYF. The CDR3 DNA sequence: TGTGCCAGCAGCCTAACTAGCGGGTACACCTACGAGCAGTACTTC.